Listed here are 21 T cell receptor beta chains from one sample, sequenced in a study of beta chain features in type 1 diabetes. The study, taken as a whole, reports: Type 1 diabetes patients showed a moderate but significant shortening of TCRB CDR3s in all four CD4+ subsets.

Their cognate antigens are unknown. Sequenced material consisted of expressed TCRB transcripts (all of the isolated RNA was reverse transcribed). The table came from immunoSEQ multiplex PCR; TCRdb's copy has only in-frame clones and leaves some out. The table shows roughly 230,000 clones, with 11% occurring only once. Source material: naive CD4+ T cells from blood. Receptors originate from a man aged 25 to 45 with type 1 diabetes.

This clone was seen only a few times. V usage is TRBV7-2 and J usage is TRBJ2-5; 12 positions match TRBD2. The CDR3 consists of 15 residues. CDR1 and CDR2 (germline): SGHTA, FQGNSA. J was trimmed by 2 bases and V by 5 bases; bases with no gene match: 3. This CDR3 is CASSTGLAGQETQYF. The CDR3 bases are TGTGCCAGCAGCACAGGACTAGCGGGGCAAGAGACCCAGTACTTC.

This clone was seen a few times. The chain links TRBV6-5 to TRBJ1-5; 9 bases are shared with TRBD1. Germline CDR1 MNHEY, CDR2 SVGAGI. Trimming cost V 6 bases and J 3 bases; bases outside gene matches: 6. This CDR3 is 15 amino acids long. CDR3 in amino acids: CASSGQGSYNQPQHF. For the CDR3, the DNA is TGTGCCAGCAGCGGACAGGGGAGTTACAATCAGCCCCAGCATTTT.

The V call is TRBV9, the J call TRBJ2-7, with D possibly TRBD2 on 5 matching bases. CDR3 length: 13 residues. Trimming shortened V by 3 bases and J by 3 bases, and 10 bases separated the two germline ends. Germline-derived CDR1 and CDR2 are SGDLS and YYNGEE. The CDR3 region is CASSEGLSYEQYF. CDR3 DNA: TGTGCCAGCAGCGAAGGACTGAGCTACGAGCAGTACTTC. Using reference TRBV9 and TRBJ2-7 for the parts outside the CDR3, the full variable domain is DSGVTQTPKHLITATGQRVTLRCSPRSGDLSVYWYQQSLDQGLQFLIQYYNGEERAKGNILERFSAQQFPDLHSELNLSSLELGDSALYFCASSEGLSYEQYFGPGTRLTVT.

This chain connects TRBV7-9 to TRBJ2-5; the D is unclear. The V end lost 4 bases, the J end lost 4 bases, and 13 bases lay between the germline ends. CDR1 and CDR2 from the germline V gene are SEHNR and FQNEAQ (reference sequence). The CDR3 length is 14 residues. This CDR3 reads CASSSRAAGETQYF. CDR3 nucleotide sequence: TGTGCCAGCAGCTCCCGAGCCGCCGGAGAGACCCAGTACTTC.

This clone was detected a few times. The chain combines TRBV30 with TRBJ1-2; D ambiguous. V gave up 5 bases and J gave up 5 bases, with 15 bases separating them. Germline lookup yields CDR1 GTSNPN and CDR2 SVGIG (reference sequence). The CDR3 consists of 13 residues. Here the CDR3 DNA reads TGTGCCTGGGCCCCATCCCAAACTTATGGCTACACCTTC. Translating gives CAWAPSQTYGYTF.

This clone was observed a few times. CDR3 residues: CASSRQGRYEQYF. DNA for the CDR3: TGTGCCAGCTCACGACAGGGGAGGTACGAGCAGTACTTC. This chain uses TRBV18 with TRBJ2-7; 8 nucleotides agree with TRBD1. The trim removed 4 bases at V and 4 bases at J, leaving 3 bases unmatched. Germline CDR1 and CDR2: KGHSH and LQKENI. CDR3 length: 13 amino acids.

V and J are TRBV4-3 and TRBJ1-4; 8 nucleotides match TRBD1. Germline CDR1 reads LGHNA; CDR2 reads YSLEER. V lost 4 bases to trimming and J lost 0 bases; unmatched junction nucleotides: 4. The CDR3 is 16 residues long. CDR3 loop: CASSLTTGATNEKLFF. In nucleotides, the CDR3 is TGCGCCAGCAGCCTCACGACAGGGGCAACTAATGAAAAACTGTTTTTT.

In its sample, this clone was seen once. In nucleotides, the CDR3 is TGTGCCAGCAGTCTTGGAGCTAGCGCCGTCACAGATACGCAGTATTTT. Amino acid sequence: CASSLGASAVTDTQYF. V and J are TRBV27 and TRBJ2-3, with a weak D call TRBD2 (6 bases). The CDR3 spans 16 residues. Trimming stripped 5 bases from V and 2 bases from J, with 17 bases between. CDR1 and CDR2 (germline): MNHEY, SMNVEV (reference sequence).

The V call is TRBV30, the J call TRBJ2-2; D is perhaps TRBD2 (6 bases). Germline V gene sequence: CDR1 GTSNPN, CDR2 SVGIG (reference sequence). This CDR3 has 14 residues. The germline V and J ends were trimmed by 3 bases and 3 bases, with 11 bases remaining between them. CDR3 in DNA: TGTGCCTGGAGGTCGGGACTCCACACCGGGGAGCTGTTTTTT. Its translation is CAWRSGLHTGELFF.

V is TRBV29-1 and J is TRBJ2-1; perhaps TRBD2 as D (6 bases). The CDR3 has 14 residues. Trimming removed 7 bases from V and 0 bases from J, with 13 bases in between. CDR1 is SQVTM and CDR2 is ANQGSEA in the germline V gene. The CDR3 is CSAMSGVSYNEQFF. The CDR3 bases are TGCAGCGCCATGTCGGGGGTCTCCTACAATGAGCAGTTCTTC.

This clone was detected only a few times. This chain uses TRBV4-3 with TRBJ2-7; maybe TRBD2 (6 bases). CDR3 length: 14 residues. V lost 3 bases to trimming and J lost 3 bases, with 12 bases between them. Germline loops: CDR1 LGHNA, CDR2 YSLEER. CDR3 coding DNA: TGCGCCAGCAGCCAGGATCCGGGACTCTACGAGCAGTACTTC. This encodes CASSQDPGLYEQYF.

The sample holds a few counts of this clone. This chain links TRBV4-1 with TRBJ1-6; possibly TRBD1 for D (6 bases). The V and J ends lost 3 bases and 7 bases respectively, with 16 bases between them. Germline loops: CDR1 MGHRA, CDR2 YSYEKL. The CDR3 totals 16 residues. CDR3 sequence (DNA): TGCGCCAGCAGCCAGGGGCAGGGGTTAGCAAATTCACCCCTCCACTTT. Amino acid sequence: CASSQGQGLANSPLHF.

V gene TRBV5-1 combines with J gene TRBJ2-7, with D maybe TRBD2 (5 bases). This CDR3 is built from 14 residues. CDR1 SGHRS and CDR2 YFSETQ come from the germline V gene. V was cut by 3 bases and J by 5 bases, with 15 bases left in between. The CDR3 here is CASSSGTRSNEQYF. In nucleotides, the CDR3 is TGCGCCAGCAGCTCCGGAACTAGATCTAACGAGCAGTACTTC. Full variable domain (outside the CDR3, taken from reference TRBV5-1 and TRBJ2-7): KAGVTQTPRYLIKTRGQQVTLSCSPISGHRSVSWYQQTPGQGLQFLFEYFSETQRNKGNFPGRFSGRQFSNSRSEMNVSTLELGDSALYLCASSSGTRSNEQYFGPGTRLTVT.

V and J are TRBV5-7 and TRBJ2-1; D unresolved. TRBV5-7 is flagged as an ORF with uncertain function. The CDR3 is made up of 9 amino acids. Trimming removed 4 bases from V and 12 bases from J, with 5 bases in between. CDR3 region: CASSPLQFF. DNA of the CDR3: TGTGCCAGCAGCCCCTTGCAGTTCTTC.

The V call is TRBV28, the J call TRBJ2-1, with D maybe TRBD2 (5 bases). This CDR3 spans 15 amino acids. Germline lookup yields CDR1 MDHEN and CDR2 SYDVKM. Trimming removed 5 bases at V and 8 bases at J, with 19 bases between. The DNA of the CDR3 is TGTGCCAGCAGTAACCCCCTAGCCGGGTGGCATGAGCAGTTCTTC. Translated: CASSNPLAGWHEQFF.

The table lists this clone with a few counts. The V and J genes are TRBV4-3 and TRBJ1-3, with a tentative D call TRBD1 (5 bases). The CDR3 consists of 13 residues. Germline lookup yields CDR1 LGHNA and CDR2 YSLEER. The V end lost 1 base, the J end lost 5 bases, and 6 bases lay between the germline ends. The CDR3 DNA follows: TGCGCCAGCAGCCAAGGACAGAGAAACACCATATATTTT. Its translation is CASSQGQRNTIYF.

In its sample, this clone was seen a few times. This chain uses TRBV28 with TRBJ2-7; no clear D. Germline V CDR1 and CDR2: MDHEN, SYDVKM. This CDR3 has 14 amino acids. V shed 7 bases and J shed 2 bases, with 15 bases lying between them. This CDR3 is CASTETTVTYEQYF. The CDR3 DNA reads as TGTGCCAGCACCGAGACAACGGTAACCTACGAGCAGTACTTC.

This clone was counted only a few times. CDR3 loop: CASSEQLEETQYF. The CDR3 coding sequence is TGTGCCAGCAGTGAACAGCTAGAAGAGACCCAGTACTTC. The V gene is TRBV2, the J gene TRBJ2-5; D call uncertain. The CDR3 runs 13 residues. V shed 2 bases and J shed 3 bases, with 7 bases lying between them. In germline, CDR1 is SNHLY, CDR2 FYNNEI.

The chain is built from TRBV27 and TRBJ1-2, with 8 bases fitting TRBD1. Unmatched junction bases numbered 7, after V lost 4 bases and J lost 0 bases. This CDR3 comprises 16 residues. Per the germline V gene, CDR1 is MNHEY and CDR2 is SMNVEV (reference sequence). The CDR3 region has the DNA TGTGCCAGCAGTTCCCCCTACAGGGGGACTAACTATGGCTACACCTTC. Protein sequence: CASSSPYRGTNYGYTF.

The rearrangement links TRBV11-2 to TRBJ1-3, with D hard to call. Germline V gene data show CDR1 as SGHAT and CDR2 as FQNNGV. This CDR3 has 16 residues. V lost 4 bases, J lost 0 bases, and 13 bases lay in between. The CDR3 loop is CASSSGTGYSGNTIYF. The CDR3, as DNA: TGTGCCAGCAGCTCAGGCACGGGATACTCTGGAAACACCATATATTTT.

There are a few counts of this clone. This chain uses TRBV9 with TRBJ2-3, with 15 bases identical to TRBD2. The germline CDR1 and CDR2 sequences are SGDLS and YYNGEE. The V gene end was trimmed by 3 bases and the J gene end by 2 bases; junction bases not matched to a gene: 4. The CDR3 contains 17 residues. CDR3 region: CASSAGTSGGHTDTQYF. CDR3 sequence (DNA): TGTGCCAGCAGCGCCGGGACTAGCGGGGGGCACACAGATACGCAGTATTTT.